The 11 T cell receptor beta chains reported below all come from one sample, sequenced in a study of blood T cell repertoires in COVID-19. Assay: immunoSEQ multiplex PCR; the TCRdb copy retains only in-frame clones and omits some. The table shows 200,000 to 250,000 clones, with about 83% occurring only once. Material for sequencing was peripheral blood. The receptors shown here come from a woman under 40 with COVID-19, enrolled during active disease.

This clone showed up just a few times. J is TRBJ2-7 and V is TRBV5-5, with D possibly being TRBD1 (5 bases). CDR3 length equals 14 residues. V lost 4 bases and J lost 4, with 15 bases in between. The germline V gene has CDR1 SGHKS and CDR2 YYEKEE (reference sequence). CDR3 protein: CASSPSPTEYEQYF. CDR3 DNA sequence: TGTGCCAGCAGCCCTTCTCCGACAGAGTACGAGCAGTACTTC. Based on the CDR3 plus reference TRBV5-5 and TRBJ2-7, the full variable domain is DAGVTQSPTHLIKTRGQQVTLRCSPISGHKSVSWYQQVLGQGPQFIFQYYEKEERGRGNFPDRFSARQFPNYSSELNVNALLLGDSALYLCASSPSPTEYEQYFGPGTRLTVT.

J is TRBJ2-1 and V is TRBV11-1, with 9 bases fitting TRBD2. The V segment lost 3 bases and the J segment 6 bases; nucleotides outside the gene matches: 6. Germline V gives CDR1 SGHAT, CDR2 FQDESV (reference sequence). This CDR3 contains 15 residues. The CDR3: CASSFSGRSGNEQFF. CDR3 in DNA: TGTGCCAGCAGCTTTAGCGGGAGAAGCGGCAATGAGCAGTTCTTC.

The chain recombines TRBV12-3 or TRBV12-4 with TRBJ1-5; TRBD1 matches 7 bases. The J segment lost 5 bases and the V segment lost 7 bases, leaving 5 bases of the junction unmatched. The CDR3 loop spans 13 amino acids. The CDR3 bases are TGTGCCAGCAAAACGGGACAGCATCAGCCCCAGCATTTT. As protein: CASKTGQHQPQHF.

This clone appeared many times. This sequence joins TRBV5-1 and TRBJ2-7, with TRBD1 matching over 7 bases. With V trimmed by 5 bases and J by 1 base, 9 bases remained unmatched. The CDR3 spans 15 residues. The germline V gene has CDR1 SGHRS and CDR2 YFSETQ. The CDR3 region is CASRYRDSKSYEQYF. The CDR3 DNA is TGCGCCAGCAGATACCGGGACAGTAAGTCCTACGAGCAGTACTTC.

This chain joins TRBV5-1 and TRBJ1-4; TRBD1 agrees at 10 bases. J gave up 7 bases and V 0 bases, and 9 bases lay outside the gene matches. The CDR3 spans 17 residues. Germline V gene data show CDR1 as SGHRS and CDR2 as YFSETQ. CDR3 loop: CASSLAGTGVQGEKLFF. The CDR3 region has the DNA TGCGCCAGCAGCTTGGCCGGGACAGGGGTTCAAGGTGAAAAACTGTTTTTT.

The chain recombines TRBV2 with TRBJ2-7; D is possibly TRBD2 (5 bases). Trimming shortened V by 3 bases and J by 4 bases, and 16 bases separated the two germline ends. The CDR3 runs to 15 residues. Looked up from germline, CDR1 is SNHLY and CDR2 is FYNNEI. The CDR3 nucleotides are TGTGCCAGCAGTGATAGCGCGAGCCGGGTATACGAGCAGTACTTC. This gives the protein CASSDSASRVYEQYF.

This clone has a single count. The V call is TRBV29-1, the J call TRBJ2-7, with 15 bases aligning to TRBD2. Germline CDR1 SQVTM, CDR2 ANQGSEA. The V gene end was trimmed by 6 bases and the J gene end by 0 bases; junction bases not matched to a gene: 3. CDR3 length: 15 amino acids. The CDR3 loop reads CSVGTSGRSSYEQYF. The CDR3 nucleotides read TGCAGCGTGGGGACTAGCGGGAGGAGCTCCTACGAGCAGTACTTC.

The chain recombines TRBV3-1 (or the pseudogene TRBV3-2) with TRBJ2-3, with 13 nucleotides matching TRBD2. This CDR3 is 16 amino acids long. V shed 6 bases, J shed 4 bases, and the junction held 7 bases outside the gene matches. CDR1 and CDR2 from the germline V gene are LGHDT and YNNKEL (reference sequence). DNA for the CDR3: TGTGCCAGCAGTCTCGGACTAGCGGGAGAAGCAGATACGCAGTATTTT. Protein sequence: CASSLGLAGEADTQYF.

This clone was counted once. V is TRBV6-2 or TRBV6-3 and J is TRBJ2-3; D is possibly TRBD1 (6 bases). V lost 2 bases and J lost 1, with 13 bases in between. CDR1 and CDR2 (germline): MNHEY, SVGEGT. CDR3 length: 16 residues. The CDR3 spells CASSYIQGRGTDTQYF. In nucleotides, the CDR3 is TGTGCCAGCAGTTACATACAGGGTCGAGGCACAGATACGCAGTATTTT.

The V gene is TRBV18, the J gene TRBJ1-4, with 8 positions matching TRBD1. With V trimmed by 6 bases and J by 9 bases, 12 bases remained unmatched. Germline CDR1 and CDR2: KGHSH and LQKENI. The CDR3 totals 15 residues. The CDR3 coding sequence is TGTGCCAGCTCGTCAGGGGGCGCGGGATCCCAAAAACTGTTTTTT. This sequence encodes CASSSGGAGSQKLFF.

The V call is TRBV7-2, the J call TRBJ2-7, with D tentatively TRBD2 (6 bases). CDR1 is SGHTA and CDR2 is FQGNSA in the germline V gene. This CDR3 contains 16 residues. V dropped 2 bases and J dropped 4 bases, with 18 bases sitting between them. CDR3 nucleotide sequence: TGTGCCAGCAGCTTAAGGACTACCAACCGGGTATACGAGCAGTACTTC. This translates into CASSLRTTNRVYEQYF. The full variable domain, completed using reference TRBV7-2 and TRBJ2-7, is GAGVSQSPSNKVTEKGKDVELRCDPISGHTALYWYRQSLGQGLEFLIYFQGNSAPDKSGLPSDRFSAERTGGSVSTLTIQRTQQEDSAVYLCASSLRTTNRVYEQYFGPGTRLTVT.